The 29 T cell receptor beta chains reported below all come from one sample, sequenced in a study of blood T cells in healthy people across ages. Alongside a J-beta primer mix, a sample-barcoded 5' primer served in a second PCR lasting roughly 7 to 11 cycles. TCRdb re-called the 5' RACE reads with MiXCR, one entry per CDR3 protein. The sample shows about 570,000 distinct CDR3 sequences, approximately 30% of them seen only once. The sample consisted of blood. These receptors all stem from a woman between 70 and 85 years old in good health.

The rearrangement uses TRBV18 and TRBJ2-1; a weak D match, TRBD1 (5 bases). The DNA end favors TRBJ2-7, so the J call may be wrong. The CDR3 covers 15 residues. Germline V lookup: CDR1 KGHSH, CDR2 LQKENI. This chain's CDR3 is CASSLQASHYYEQYF. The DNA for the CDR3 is TGTGCCAGCTCACTACAGGCCTCCCATTACTACGAGCAGTACTTC.

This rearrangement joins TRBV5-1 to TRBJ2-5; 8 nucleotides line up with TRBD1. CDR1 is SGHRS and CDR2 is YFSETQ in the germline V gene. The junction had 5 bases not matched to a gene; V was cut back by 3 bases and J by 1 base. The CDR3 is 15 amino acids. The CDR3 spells CASSSGTGFQETQYF. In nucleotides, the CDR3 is TGCGCCAGCAGCTCCGGGACAGGCTTCCAAGAGACCCAGTACTTC.

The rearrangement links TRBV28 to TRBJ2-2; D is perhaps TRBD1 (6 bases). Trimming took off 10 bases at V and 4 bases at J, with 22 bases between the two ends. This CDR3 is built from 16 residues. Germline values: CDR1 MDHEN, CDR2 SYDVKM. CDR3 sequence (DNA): TGTGCCACCAAAGGTTTAACAGGGTATCTCACCGGGGAGCTGTTTTTT. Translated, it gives CATKGLTGYLTGELFF.

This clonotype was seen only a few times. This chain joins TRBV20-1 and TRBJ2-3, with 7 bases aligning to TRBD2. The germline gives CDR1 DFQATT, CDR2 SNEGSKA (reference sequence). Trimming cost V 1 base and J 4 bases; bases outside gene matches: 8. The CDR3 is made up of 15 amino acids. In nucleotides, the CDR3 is TGCAGTGCTAGAGCTCCTAGCGGTCGCGCAGATACGCAGTATTTT. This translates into CSARAPSGRADTQYF.

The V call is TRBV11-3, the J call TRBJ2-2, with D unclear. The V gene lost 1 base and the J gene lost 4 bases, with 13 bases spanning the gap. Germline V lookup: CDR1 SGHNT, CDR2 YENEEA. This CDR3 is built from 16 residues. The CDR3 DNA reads TGTGCCAGCAGCTTAGTCGGGCAGGCTACCACCGGGGAGCTGTTTTTT. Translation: CASSLVGQATTGELFF.

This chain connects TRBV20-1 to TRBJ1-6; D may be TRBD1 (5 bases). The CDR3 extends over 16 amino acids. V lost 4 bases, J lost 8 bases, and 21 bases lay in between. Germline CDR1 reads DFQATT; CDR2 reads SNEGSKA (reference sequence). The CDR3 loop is CSATVTRAGNYSPLHF. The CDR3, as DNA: TGCAGTGCTACCGTGACCAGGGCAGGGAATTATTCACCCCTCCACTTT.

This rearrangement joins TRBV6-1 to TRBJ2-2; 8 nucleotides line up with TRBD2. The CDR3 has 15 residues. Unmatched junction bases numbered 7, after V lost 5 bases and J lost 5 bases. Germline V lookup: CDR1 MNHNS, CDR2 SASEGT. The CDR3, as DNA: TGTGCCAGCAGTAGCGGGGGACTCGGGACCGGGGAGCTGTTTTTT. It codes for CASSSGGLGTGELFF.

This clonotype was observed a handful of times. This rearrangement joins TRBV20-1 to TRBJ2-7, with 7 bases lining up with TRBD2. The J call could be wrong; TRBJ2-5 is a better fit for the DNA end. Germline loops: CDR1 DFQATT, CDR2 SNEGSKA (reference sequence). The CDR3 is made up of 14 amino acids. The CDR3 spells CSAPDAQAGETQYF. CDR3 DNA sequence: TGCAGTGCTCCCGATGCTCAAGCGGGGGAGACCCAGTACTTC.

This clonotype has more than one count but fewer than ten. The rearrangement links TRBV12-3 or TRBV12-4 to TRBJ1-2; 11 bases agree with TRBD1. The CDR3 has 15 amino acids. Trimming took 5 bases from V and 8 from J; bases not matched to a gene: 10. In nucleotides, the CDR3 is TGTGCCAGCAGTCTCCACCCGAGGACAGGGGGCGGCTACACCTTC. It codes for CASSLHPRTGGGYTF.

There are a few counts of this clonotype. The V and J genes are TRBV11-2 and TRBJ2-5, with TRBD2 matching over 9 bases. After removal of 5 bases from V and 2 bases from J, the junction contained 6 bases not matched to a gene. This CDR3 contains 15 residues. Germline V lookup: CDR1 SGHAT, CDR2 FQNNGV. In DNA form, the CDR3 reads TGTGCCAGCAGCCTGAGACTAGCGGAGCAAGAGACCCAGTACTTC. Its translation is CASSLRLAEQETQYF.

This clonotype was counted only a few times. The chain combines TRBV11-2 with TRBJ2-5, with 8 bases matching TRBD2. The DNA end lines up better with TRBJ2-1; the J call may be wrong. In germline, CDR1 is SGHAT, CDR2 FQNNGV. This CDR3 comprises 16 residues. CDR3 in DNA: TGTGCCAGCAGCTTAGATCGTATCGGGGGGGCTTATGAGCAGTTCTTC. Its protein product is CASSLDRIGGAYEQFF.

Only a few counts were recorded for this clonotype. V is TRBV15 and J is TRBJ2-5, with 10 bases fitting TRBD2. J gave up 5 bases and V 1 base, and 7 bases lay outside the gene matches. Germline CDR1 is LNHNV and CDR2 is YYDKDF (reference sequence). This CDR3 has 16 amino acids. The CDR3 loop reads CATSRVRTSGEETQYF. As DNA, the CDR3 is TGTGCCACCAGCAGAGTAAGAACTAGCGGGGAGGAGACCCAGTACTTC.

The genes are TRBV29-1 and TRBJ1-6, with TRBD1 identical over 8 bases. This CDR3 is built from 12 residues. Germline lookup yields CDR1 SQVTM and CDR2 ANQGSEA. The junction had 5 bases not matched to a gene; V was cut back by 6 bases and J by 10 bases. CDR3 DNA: TGCAGCGTGGGATACAGGGGGTCACCCCTCCACTTT. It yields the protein CSVGYRGSPLHF.

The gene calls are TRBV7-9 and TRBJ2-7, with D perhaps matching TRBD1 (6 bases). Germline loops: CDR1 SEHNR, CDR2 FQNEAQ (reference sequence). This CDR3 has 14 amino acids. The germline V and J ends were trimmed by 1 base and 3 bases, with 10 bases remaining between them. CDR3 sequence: CASSLGGDIYEQYF. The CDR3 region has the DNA TGTGCCAGCAGCTTAGGAGGGGACATCTACGAGCAGTACTTC.

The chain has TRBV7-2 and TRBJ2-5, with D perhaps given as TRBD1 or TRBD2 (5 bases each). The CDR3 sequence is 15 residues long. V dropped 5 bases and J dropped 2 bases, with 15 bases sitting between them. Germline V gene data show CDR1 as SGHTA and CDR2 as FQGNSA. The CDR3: CASSLPGRLQETQYF. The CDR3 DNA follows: TGTGCCAGCAGCCTCCCGGGACGCCTTCAAGAGACCCAGTACTTC.

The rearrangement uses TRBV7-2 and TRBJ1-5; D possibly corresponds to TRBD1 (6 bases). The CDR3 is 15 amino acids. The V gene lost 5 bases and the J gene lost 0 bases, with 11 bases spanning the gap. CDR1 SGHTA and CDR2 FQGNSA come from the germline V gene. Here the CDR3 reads CASSAGGFSNQPQHF. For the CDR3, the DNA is TGTGCCAGCAGCGCGGGGGGCTTTAGCAATCAGCCCCAGCATTTT. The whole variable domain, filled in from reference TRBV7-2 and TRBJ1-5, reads GAGVSQSPSNKVTEKGKDVELRCDPISGHTALYWYRQSLGQGLEFLIYFQGNSAPDKSGLPSDRFSAERTGGSVSTLTIQRTQQEDSAVYLCASSAGGFSNQPQHFGDGTRLSIL.

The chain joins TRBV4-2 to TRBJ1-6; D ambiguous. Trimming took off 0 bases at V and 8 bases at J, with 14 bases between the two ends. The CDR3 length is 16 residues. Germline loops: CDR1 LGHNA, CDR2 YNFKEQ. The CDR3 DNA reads TGTGCCAGCAGCCAAGAGACGGCAGCACCACATTCACCCCTCCACTTT. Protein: CASSQETAAPHSPLHF.

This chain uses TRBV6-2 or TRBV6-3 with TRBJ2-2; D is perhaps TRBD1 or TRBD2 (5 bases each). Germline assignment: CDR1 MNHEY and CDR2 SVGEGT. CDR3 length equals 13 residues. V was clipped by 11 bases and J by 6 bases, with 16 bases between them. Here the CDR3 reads CAGTGTWPGELFF. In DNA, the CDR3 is TGTGCCGGCACCGGGACGTGGCCCGGGGAGCTGTTTTTT.

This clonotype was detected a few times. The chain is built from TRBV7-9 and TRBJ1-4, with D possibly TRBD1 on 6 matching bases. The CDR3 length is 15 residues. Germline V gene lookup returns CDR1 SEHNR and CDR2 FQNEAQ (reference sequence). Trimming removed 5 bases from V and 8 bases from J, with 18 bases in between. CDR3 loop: CASSQRTGTREKLFF. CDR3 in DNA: TGTGCCAGCAGCCAGAGAACCGGGACACGGGAAAAACTGTTTTTT.

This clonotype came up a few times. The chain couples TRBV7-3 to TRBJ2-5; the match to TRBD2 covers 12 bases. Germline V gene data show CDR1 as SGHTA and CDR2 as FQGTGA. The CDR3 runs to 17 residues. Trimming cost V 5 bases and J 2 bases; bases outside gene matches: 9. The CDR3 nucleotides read TGTGCCAGCAGCCGCGGACTAGCGGGGAGTCGACAAGAGACCCAGTACTTC. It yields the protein CASSRGLAGSRQETQYF. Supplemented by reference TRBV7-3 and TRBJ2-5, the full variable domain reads GAGVSQTPSNKVTEKGKYVELRCDPISGHTALYWYRQSLGQGPEFLIYFQGTGAADDSGLPNDRFFAVRPEGSVSTLKIQRTERGDSAVYLCASSRGLAGSRQETQYFGPGTRLLVL.

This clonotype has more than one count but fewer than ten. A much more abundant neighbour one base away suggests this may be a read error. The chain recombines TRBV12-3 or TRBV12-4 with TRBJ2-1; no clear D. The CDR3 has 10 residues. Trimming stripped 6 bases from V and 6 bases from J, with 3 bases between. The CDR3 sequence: CASSTNEQFF. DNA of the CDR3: TGTGCCAGCAGCACCAATGAGCAGTTCTTC.

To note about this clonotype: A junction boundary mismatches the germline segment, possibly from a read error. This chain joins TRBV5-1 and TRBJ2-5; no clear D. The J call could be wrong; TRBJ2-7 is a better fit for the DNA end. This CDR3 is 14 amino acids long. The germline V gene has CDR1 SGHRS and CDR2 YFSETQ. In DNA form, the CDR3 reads TGCGCCAGCAGCTTAAACACTCCCTCCCACGAGCAGTACTTC. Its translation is CASSLNTPSHEQYF.

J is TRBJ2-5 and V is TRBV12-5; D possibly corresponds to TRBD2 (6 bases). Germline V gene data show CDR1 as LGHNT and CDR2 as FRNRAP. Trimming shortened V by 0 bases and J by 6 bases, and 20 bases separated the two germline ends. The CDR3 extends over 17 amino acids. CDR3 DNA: TGTGCTAGTGGTTTGGTCCTGGCGGGGCGACCCGGTCAGACCCAGTACTTC. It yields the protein CASGLVLAGRPGQTQYF.

The CDR3 protein is CATSRTGANTGELFF. The CDR3 nucleotides read TGTGCCACCAGCAGGACAGGTGCCAACACCGGGGAGCTGTTTTTT. The chain carries TRBV15 and TRBJ2-2; perhaps TRBD1 as D (6 bases). Trimming stripped 3 bases from V and 2 bases from J, with 10 bases between. The CDR3 runs to 15 residues. The germline gives CDR1 LNHNV, CDR2 YYDKDF (reference sequence).

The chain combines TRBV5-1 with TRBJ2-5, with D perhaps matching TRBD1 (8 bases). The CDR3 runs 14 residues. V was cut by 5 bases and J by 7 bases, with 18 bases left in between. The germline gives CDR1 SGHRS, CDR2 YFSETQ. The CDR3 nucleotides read TGCGCCAGCAGTCTACCGACAGGGGAGGGGACCCAGTACTTC. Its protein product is CASSLPTGEGTQYF. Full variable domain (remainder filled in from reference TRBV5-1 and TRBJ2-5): KAGVTQTPRYLIKTRGQQVTLSCSPISGHRSVSWYQQTPGQGLQFLFEYFSETQRNKGNFPGRFSGRQFSNSRSEMNVSTLELGDSALYLCASSLPTGEGTQYFGPGTRLLVL.

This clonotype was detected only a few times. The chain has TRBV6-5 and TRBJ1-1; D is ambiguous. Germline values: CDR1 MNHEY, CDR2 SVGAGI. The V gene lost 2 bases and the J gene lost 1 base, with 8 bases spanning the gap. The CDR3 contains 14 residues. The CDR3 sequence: CASSYVVGNTEAFF. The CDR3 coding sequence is TGTGCCAGCAGTTACGTGGTAGGGAACACTGAAGCTTTCTTT.

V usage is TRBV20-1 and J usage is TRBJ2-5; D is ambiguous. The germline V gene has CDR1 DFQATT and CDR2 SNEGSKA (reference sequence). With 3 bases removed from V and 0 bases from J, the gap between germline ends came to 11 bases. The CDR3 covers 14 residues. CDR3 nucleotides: TGCAGTGCTAGTCTCAGGCTGTACCAAGAGACCCAGTACTTC. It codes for CSASLRLYQETQYF.

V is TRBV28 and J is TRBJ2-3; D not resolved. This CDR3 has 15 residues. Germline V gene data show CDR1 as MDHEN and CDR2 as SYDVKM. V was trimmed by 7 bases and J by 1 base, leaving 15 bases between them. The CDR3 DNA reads TGTGCCAGCAACGCCCTATGGGTTGGCACAGATACGCAGTATTTT. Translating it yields CASNALWVGTDTQYF.

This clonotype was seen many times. CDR3: CAINNPGLASLGELFF. For the CDR3, the DNA is TGTGCCATCAATAACCCGGGACTAGCCTCTCTCGGGGAGCTGTTTTTT. The rearrangement joins TRBV10-3 to TRBJ2-2; 9 bases align to TRBD2. This CDR3 spans 16 amino acids. The V segment lost 7 bases and the J segment 7 bases; nucleotides outside the gene matches: 13. Germline assignment: CDR1 ENHRY and CDR2 SYGVKD.